Given below is one T cell receptor (beta chain) in context. No antigen is known for it. In germline, CDR1 is LGHNT, CDR2 FRNRAP. Trimming cost V 6 bases and J 6 bases, with 17 bases left between them. This CDR3 is built from 14 residues. All of the isolated RNA was reverse transcribed, so expressed TCRB transcripts were sequenced. Data came from immunoSEQ multiplex PCR; TCRdb stores just in-frame clones and leaves some out. The data contain 300,000 to 400,000 clones, 9.3% of them singletons. The sample comes from a study of beta chain features in type 1 diabetes. In the study overall: Age, gender and cell yields were alike across patients and healthy donors.

Overall study findings and caveats: PCR might preferentially amplify shorter templates, equally in patients and controls. Type 1 diabetes patients showed a moderate but significant shortening of TCRB CDR3s in all four CD4+ subsets.

Stem cell-like memory, regulatory, central memory and naive CD4+ cells were sorted via CD45RO/CCR7/CD25/CD127/CD95/CD27. The sequenced material came from central memory CD4+ T cells from blood. This clonotype was obtained from a man aged 25-45 years with type 1 diabetes. The chain recombines TRBV12-5 with TRBJ1-1, with TRBD1 as a possible D gene (6 bases). The CDR3 region is CASGLGGLGAEAFF. CDR3 in DNA: TGTGCTAGTGGCCTGGGGGGGCTGGGCGCTGAAGCTTTCTTT.